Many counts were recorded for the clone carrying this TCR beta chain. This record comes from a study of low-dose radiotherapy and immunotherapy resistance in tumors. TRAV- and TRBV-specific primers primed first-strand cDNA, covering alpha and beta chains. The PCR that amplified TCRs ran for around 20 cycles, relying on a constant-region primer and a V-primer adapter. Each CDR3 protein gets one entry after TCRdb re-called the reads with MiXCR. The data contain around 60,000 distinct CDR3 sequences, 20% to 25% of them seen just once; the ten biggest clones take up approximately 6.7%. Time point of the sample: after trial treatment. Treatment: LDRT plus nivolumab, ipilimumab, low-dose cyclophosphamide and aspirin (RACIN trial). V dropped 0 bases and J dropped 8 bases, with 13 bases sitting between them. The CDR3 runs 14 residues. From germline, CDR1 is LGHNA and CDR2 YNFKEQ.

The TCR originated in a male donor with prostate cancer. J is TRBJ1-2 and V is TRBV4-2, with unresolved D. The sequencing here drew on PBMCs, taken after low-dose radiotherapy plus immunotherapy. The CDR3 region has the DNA TGTGCCAGCAGCCAAGACAAGGGCCTTGGAGGCTACACCTTC. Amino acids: CASSQDKGLGGYTF.